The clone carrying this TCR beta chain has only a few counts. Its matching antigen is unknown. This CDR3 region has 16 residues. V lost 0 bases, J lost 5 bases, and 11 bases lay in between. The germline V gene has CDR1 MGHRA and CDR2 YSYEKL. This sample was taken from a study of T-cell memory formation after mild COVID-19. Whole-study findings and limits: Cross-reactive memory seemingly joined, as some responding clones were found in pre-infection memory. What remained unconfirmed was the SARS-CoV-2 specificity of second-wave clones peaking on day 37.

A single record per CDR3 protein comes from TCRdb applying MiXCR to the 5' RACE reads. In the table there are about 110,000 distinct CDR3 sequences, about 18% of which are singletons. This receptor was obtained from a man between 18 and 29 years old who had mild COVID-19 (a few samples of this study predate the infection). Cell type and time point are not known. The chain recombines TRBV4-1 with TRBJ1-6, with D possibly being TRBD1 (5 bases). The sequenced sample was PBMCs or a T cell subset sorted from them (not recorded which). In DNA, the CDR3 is TGCGCCAGCAGCCAAGAAGGGGTCGGGGATAATTCACCCCTCCACTTT. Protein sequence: CASSQEGVGDNSPLHF.